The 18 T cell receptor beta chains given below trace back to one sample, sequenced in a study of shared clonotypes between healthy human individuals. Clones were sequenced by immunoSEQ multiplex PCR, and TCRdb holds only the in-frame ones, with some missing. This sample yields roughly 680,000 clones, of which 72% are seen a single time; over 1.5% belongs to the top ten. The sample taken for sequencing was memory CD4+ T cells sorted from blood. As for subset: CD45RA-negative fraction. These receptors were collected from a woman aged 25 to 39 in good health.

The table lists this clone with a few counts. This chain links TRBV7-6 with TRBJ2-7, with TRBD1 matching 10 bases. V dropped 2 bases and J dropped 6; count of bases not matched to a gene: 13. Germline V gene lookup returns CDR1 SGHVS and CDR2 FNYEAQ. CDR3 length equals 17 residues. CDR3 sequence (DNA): TGTGCCAGCAGCTTACCAGGGTTCAGACAGGGGGCGCGCGAGCAGTACTTC. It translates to CASSLPGFRQGAREQYF.

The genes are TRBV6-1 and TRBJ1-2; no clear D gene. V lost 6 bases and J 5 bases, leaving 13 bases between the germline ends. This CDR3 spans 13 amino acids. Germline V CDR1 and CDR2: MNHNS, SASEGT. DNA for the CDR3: TGTGCCAGCAGCCCAGACTTGGGGTATGGCTACACCTTC. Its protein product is CASSPDLGYGYTF.

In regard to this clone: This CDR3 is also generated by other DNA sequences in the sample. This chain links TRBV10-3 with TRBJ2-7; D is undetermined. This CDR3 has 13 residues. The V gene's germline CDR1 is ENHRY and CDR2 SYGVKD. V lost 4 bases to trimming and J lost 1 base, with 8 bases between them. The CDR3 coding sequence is TGTGCCATCAGTGGTTCCCCTTCCTACGAGCAGTACTTC. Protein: CAISGSPSYEQYF.

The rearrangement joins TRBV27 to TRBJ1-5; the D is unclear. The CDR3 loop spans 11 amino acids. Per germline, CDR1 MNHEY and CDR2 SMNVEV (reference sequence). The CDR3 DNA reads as TGTGCTTGGAGAGGGTATCAGCCCCAGCATTTT. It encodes CAWRGYQPQHF.

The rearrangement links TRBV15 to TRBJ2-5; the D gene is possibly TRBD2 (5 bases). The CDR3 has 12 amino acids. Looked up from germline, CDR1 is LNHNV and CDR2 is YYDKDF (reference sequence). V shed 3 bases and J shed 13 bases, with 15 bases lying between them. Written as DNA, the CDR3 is TGTGCCACCAGCAGTGCCGGCCGGGGATTGTACTTC. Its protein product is CATSSAGRGLYF.

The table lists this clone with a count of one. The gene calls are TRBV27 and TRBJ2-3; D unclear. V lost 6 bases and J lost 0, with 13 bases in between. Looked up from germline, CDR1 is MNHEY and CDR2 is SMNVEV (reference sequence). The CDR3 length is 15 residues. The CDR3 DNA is TGTGCCAGCAGAACCTCTAGTACTAGCACAGATACGCAGTATTTT. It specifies CASRTSSTSTDTQYF.

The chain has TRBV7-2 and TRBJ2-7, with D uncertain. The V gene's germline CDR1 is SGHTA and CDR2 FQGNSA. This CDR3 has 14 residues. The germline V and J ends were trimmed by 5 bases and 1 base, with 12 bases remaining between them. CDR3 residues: CASSLQYTSYEQYF. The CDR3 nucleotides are TGTGCCAGCAGCCTACAGTATACTTCCTACGAGCAGTACTTC.

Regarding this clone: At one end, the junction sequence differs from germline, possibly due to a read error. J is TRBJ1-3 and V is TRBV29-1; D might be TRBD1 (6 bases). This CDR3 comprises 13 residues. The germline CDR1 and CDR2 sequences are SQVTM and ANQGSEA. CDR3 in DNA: TGCAGCGTAGAAGGACAGTATGGAAACACCATATATTTT. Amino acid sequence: CSVEGQYGNTIYF. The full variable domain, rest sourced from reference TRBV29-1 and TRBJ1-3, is SAVISQKPSRDICQRGTSLTIQCQVDSQVTMMFWYRQQPGQSLTLIATANQGSEATYESGFVIDKFPISRPNLTFSTLTVSNMSPEDSSIYLCSVEGQYGNTIYFGEGSWLTVV.

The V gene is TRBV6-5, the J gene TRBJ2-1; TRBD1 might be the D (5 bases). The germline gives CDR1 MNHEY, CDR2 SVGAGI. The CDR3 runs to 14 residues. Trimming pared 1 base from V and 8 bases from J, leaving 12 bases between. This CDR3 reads CASSYLGVSDEQFF. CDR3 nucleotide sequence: TGTGCCAGCAGTTACTTAGGGGTCAGCGATGAGCAGTTCTTC.

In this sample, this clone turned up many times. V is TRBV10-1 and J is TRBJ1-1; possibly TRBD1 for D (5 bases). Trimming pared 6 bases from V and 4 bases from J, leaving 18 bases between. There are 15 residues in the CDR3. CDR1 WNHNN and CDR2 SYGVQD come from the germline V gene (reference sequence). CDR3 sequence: CASREGTGPFTEAFF. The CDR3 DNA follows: TGCGCCAGCAGAGAGGGGACGGGCCCGTTCACTGAAGCTTTCTTT.

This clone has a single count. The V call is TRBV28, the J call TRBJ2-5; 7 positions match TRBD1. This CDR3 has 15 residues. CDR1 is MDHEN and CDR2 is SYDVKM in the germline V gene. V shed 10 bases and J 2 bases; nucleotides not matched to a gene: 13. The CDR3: CATKLPMGQQETQYF. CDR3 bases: TGTGCCACCAAGCTCCCAATGGGACAGCAAGAGACCCAGTACTTC.

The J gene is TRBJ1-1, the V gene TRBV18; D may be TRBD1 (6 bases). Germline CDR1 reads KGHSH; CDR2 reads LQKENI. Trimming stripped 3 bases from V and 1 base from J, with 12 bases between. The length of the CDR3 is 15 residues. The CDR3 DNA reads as TGTGCCAGCTCACCGCGACAGGAACCGAACACTGAAGCTTTCTTT. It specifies CASSPRQEPNTEAFF.

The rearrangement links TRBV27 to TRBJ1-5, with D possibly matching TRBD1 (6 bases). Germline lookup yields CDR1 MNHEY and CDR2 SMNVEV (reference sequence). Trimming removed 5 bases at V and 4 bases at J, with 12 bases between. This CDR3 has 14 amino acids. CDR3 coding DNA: TGTGCCAGCAGTCCAGGACAGTCTAATCAGCCCCAGCATTTT. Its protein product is CASSPGQSNQPQHF.

The CDR3 is CASTNVAEKLFF. CDR3 DNA: TGTGCCAGCACCAATGTGGCTGAAAAACTGTTTTTT. The rearrangement joins TRBV19 to TRBJ1-4; no reliable D call. This CDR3 spans 12 amino acids. V was shortened by 9 bases and J by 7 bases, with 12 bases between the two germline ends. Germline CDR1 LNHDA, CDR2 SQIVND (reference sequence).

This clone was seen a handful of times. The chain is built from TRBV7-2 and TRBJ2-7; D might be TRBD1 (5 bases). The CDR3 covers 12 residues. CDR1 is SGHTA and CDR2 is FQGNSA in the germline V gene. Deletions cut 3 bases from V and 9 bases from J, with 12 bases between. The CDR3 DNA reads TGTGCCAGCAGCTTCGACCAGGGAAGGCAGTACTTC. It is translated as CASSFDQGRQYF.

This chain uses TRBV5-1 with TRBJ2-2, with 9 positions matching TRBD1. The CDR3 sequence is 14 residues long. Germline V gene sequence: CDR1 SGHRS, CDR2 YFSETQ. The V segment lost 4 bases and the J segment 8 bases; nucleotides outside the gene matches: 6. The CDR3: CASSLGQGLGELFF. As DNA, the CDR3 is TGCGCCAGCAGCCTGGGACAGGGACTAGGGGAGCTGTTTTTT. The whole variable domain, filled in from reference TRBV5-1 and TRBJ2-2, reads KAGVTQTPRYLIKTRGQQVTLSCSPISGHRSVSWYQQTPGQGLQFLFEYFSETQRNKGNFPGRFSGRQFSNSRSEMNVSTLELGDSALYLCASSLGQGLGELFFGEGSRLTVL.

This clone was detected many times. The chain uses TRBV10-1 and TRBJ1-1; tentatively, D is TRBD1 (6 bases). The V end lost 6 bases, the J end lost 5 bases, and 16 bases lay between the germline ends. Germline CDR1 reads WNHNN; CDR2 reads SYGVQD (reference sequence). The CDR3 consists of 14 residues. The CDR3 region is CASSANRAGTEAFF. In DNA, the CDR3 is TGCGCCAGCAGCGCAAACAGGGCTGGTACTGAAGCTTTCTTT.

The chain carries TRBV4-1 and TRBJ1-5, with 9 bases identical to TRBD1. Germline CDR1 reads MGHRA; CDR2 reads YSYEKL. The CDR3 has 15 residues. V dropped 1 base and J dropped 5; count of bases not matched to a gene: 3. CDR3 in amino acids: CASSQVGTGYQPQHF. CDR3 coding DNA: TGCGCCAGCAGCCAAGTGGGGACAGGGTATCAGCCCCAGCATTTT.